This T cell receptor beta chain was observed in a study of human T cells and chemical hapten exposure. In the original analysis: Sampled TCR counts reached a median of about 90,000 per sample, with values ranging from about 23,224 to 700,000. TCRdb re-called the RACE reads through MiXCR, storing one row per CDR3 protein. The V and J calls here are based on TCRdb, not the publication. The sample contains about 120,000 distinct CDR3 sequences, roughly 13% of which appear only once. Time point in this sample: patch test 1, 2 weeks after DPC sensitization. Treatment indicated: therapeutic diphenylcyclopropenone sensitization with weekly scalp DPC. CDR1 SGHVS and CDR2 FQNEAQ come from the germline V gene. V lost 2 bases and J 0 bases, leaving 7 bases between the germline ends. The CDR3 has 14 amino acids.

Here the sequenced sample was whole blood, taken in connection with sensitization to the hapten diphenylcyclopropenone (DPC). V gene TRBV7-8 combines with J gene TRBJ1-1, with D unresolved. This receptor was identified in a man aged 18 to 30 with alopecia areata. Some clones in this sample may be carry-over from other donors' samples. The CDR3 loop reads CASSLRNMNTEAFF. The CDR3, as DNA: TGTGCCAGCAGCTTACGAAATATGAACACTGAAGCTTTCTTT.